The clone carrying this TCR beta chain appeared many times. Its target is not known. Germline V gene data show CDR1 as SGHTA and CDR2 as FQGNSA. V dropped 4 bases and J dropped 9 bases, with 7 bases sitting between them. This CDR3 is built from 11 residues. Individual cDNA molecules received unique molecular identifiers during library preparation. TCRdb re-analysed the 5' RACE reads in MiXCR, keeping a single row per CDR3 protein. The table has about 52,000 distinct CDR3 sequences, roughly 11% seen once. The data were taken from a study of early T cells in non-severe SARS-CoV-2 infection. On the study more broadly: Sequenced bulk RNA came from whole blood that was unsorted, and chains were unpaired. Overall study findings and caveats: The VDJdb matching leaned toward anti-spike CD8 responses and overlooked private and CD4 specificities.

The sequence was obtained from an adult who was a healthcare worker with PCR-confirmed SARS-CoV-2 infection or an uninfected control (not recorded which). Sequences were obtained from whole blood. The chain employs TRBV7-2 and TRBJ2-1; D not resolved. Here the CDR3 reads CASSSSSEQFF. CDR3 DNA: TGTGCCAGCAGCTCCAGTAGTGAGCAGTTCTTC.